The TCR beta chain under discussion was sequenced for a study of blood T cell repertoires in COVID-19 (dated by TCRdb to about 2020). About the investigation overall: Samples from collaborators originated in the United States, Italy and Spain and spanned both the acute and convalescent phases of COVID-19. Subjects who had been exposed to COVID-19, were actively infected with it, or had recovered from it provided the deeply sampled blood TCRbeta repertoires that made up the dataset. The repertoires were released in a freely available public database intended as a resource for research on the immune response to SARS-CoV-2. Nearly every sample came with metadata listing a de-identified subject ID, COVID-19 status, age in years and sex. The prospective study material was composed of cDNA or gDNA derived from T cells, B-cell-depleted T cells, or PBMCs. Where available, HLA class I and class II types were taken from metadata supplied by the sample provider and were not determined by assay-based typing. The samples were drawn from two sources: the first 160 participants of the ongoing ImmuneRACE study, and 1,000 to 1,500 subjects contributed by 6 global collaborators.

What the work shows at the level of the full study, not this receptor alone: Clinical and demographic metadata were provided uncurated, with the amount varying by source and participant.

One collaborating source in Seattle enrolled patients during active infection and followed them longitudinally through the course of disease. Collaborating institutions collected whole blood in K2EDTA tubes following their own protocols. For TCRbeta analysis, collaborator samples were shipped as frozen whole blood, as isolated PBMCs, or as DNA extracted from either sample type. As concerns this clone: Its antigen is still unknown. No much larger clonotype is one base removed from it; base qualities were not supplied.

In the germline V gene, CDR1 corresponds to SGHTA and CDR2 to FQGNSA. V and J lose 3 bases and 0 bases, and a span of 6 bases separates them. Its CDR3 holds 14 amino acids, cysteine through phenylalanine. Left in the record is the CDR3 DNA by itself, 42 bases read in frame from the first base. The immunoSEQ Assay, a bias-controlled multiplex PCR, was used to amplify TCRbeta CDR3 regions from genomic DNA. Turning to the authors' computational methods: The number of nucleated cells in each sample was estimated from the amplification of reference gene primers within the assay. To quantify the absolute abundance of each unique TCRbeta CDR3 rearrangement, sequence reads were collapsed and filtered. For each sample, productive Simpson clonality was calculated by taking the square root of Simpson's diversity index across productive rearrangements. In TCRdb, the immuneACCESS table is reduced to in-frame sequences with V and J assigned. These tables do not hold every clone; where another copy was compared, an unresolved V gene accounts for under half, and the others remain unexplained. The V and J calls and clone size are taken from that table; D and trimming were inferred from the DNA. This sample is represented by roughly 84,000 clones; roughly 78% of them were singletons. Roughly 38% of the sample goes to the ten largest clones.

Material for sequencing was peripheral blood. Here the chain combines TRBV7-2 and TRBJ1-3; the D gene lacks a confident call. This clonotype was sampled from a man aged 55 to 70 with COVID-19, enrolled during active disease. This receptor has the CDR3 CASSLANSGNTIYF. The base sequence is TGTGCCAGCAGCTTGGCCAACTCTGGAAACACCATATATTTT.